This T cell receptor beta chain appears in the sequencing data of a study of shared clonotypes between healthy human individuals. Across the whole study: Donors were two women and three men aged 18 to 49.

CD45RO-negative, CCR7-selected cells formed the naive CD8 fraction, which excluded terminally differentiated effector memory CD45RA+ cells. There are 15 residues in the CDR3. Trimming pared 0 bases from V and 4 bases from J, leaving 11 bases between. Germline lookup yields CDR1 MNHNY and CDR2 SVGAGI (reference sequence). Generated by immunoSEQ multiplex PCR, the TCRdb table keeps only in-frame clones and is missing some. This sample yields some 2,100,000 clones, of which about 93% are seen a single time; 1.5% to 2% belongs to the top ten. This receptor was identified in a man aged 18 to 29 in good health. Some clones in this sample may be carry-over from other donors' samples. The chain has TRBV6-6 and TRBJ2-3; TRBD2 is a possible D gene (6 bases). Sequences were obtained from naive CD8+ T cells from PBMCs. The chain's CDR3 is CASSYSVPGADTQYF. For the CDR3, the DNA is TGTGCCAGCAGTTACTCGGTCCCGGGGGCAGATACGCAGTATTTT.